The subject of this entry is one T cell receptor beta chain. Its binding antigen is unknown. No base-level quality is on record; no much larger clone is a single base apart. The donors were healthy, HIV-negative adults with no recently reported acute infections or vaccinations. Only Caucasian adults living in Nashville, Tennessee, USA were represented among the donors. CD4+ T cells were enriched by magnetic negative selection, after which naive cells were positively selected on CD45RA and the negative fraction was taken as the memory subset. After blood collection by leukapheresis, PBMCs were isolated using Ficoll-Histopaque density gradient centrifugation and then cryopreserved in the vapor phase of liquid nitrogen. Analytical flow cytometry was used to check the purity and quantity of every magnetically sorted T cell population. Each sorted fraction had its genomic DNA isolated and then quantified by UV absorbance on a Nanodrop 2000c.

This record belongs to a study of shared clonotypes between healthy human individuals (dated by TCRdb to 2018 to 2020). Background for the entire study: A few men and two women, aged 18 to 49 years, made up the cohort. For each donor, CD4 naive and CD4 memory were each run on three plates, CD8 naive on two plates, and CD8 memory on one plate. Blood TCR repertoires of five healthy adults were deeply sequenced to estimate repertoire size and the extent of clonotype sharing between individuals. To increase sequencing depth and limit assay-specific biases, different laboratories used diverse techniques to prepare libraries and sequence TCR repertoires. Each donor's leukapheresis produced roughly between roughly 0.85 and 9 billion PBMCs. What the study reported, not specific to this receptor: Larger estimated clonotype richness was generally found for naive subsets than for memory subsets. Even with the large sequencing depth, rarefaction of the sorted-subset datasets indicated that sequencing was incomplete. Clonotypes shared by all four sorted-subset donors showed higher generation probabilities than non-shared clonotypes. Because the study included only a small number of donors, the genetic and exposure-history diversity represented was limited. Sharing across four donors was observed for 4.5% to 6.5% of naive CD4, around 3.5% of naive CD8, 2% to 2.5% of memory CD4, and roughly 0.4% of memory CD8 clonotypes. Pairwise subsampling led to the expectation that sequencing depth would affect the degree of clonotype sharing among donors. Sampling was limited to blood, and TCR repertoires in tissue likely differ from TCR repertoires in blood.

Using the deep immunoSEQ assay, multiplex PCR amplified TCR CDR3 regions from genomic DNA. For each cell subset, the extracted genomic DNA was distributed evenly across all wells of several immunoSEQ 96-well plates, and each plate served as one replicate. For sorted subsets, roughly 0.2 ug genomic DNA, equal to about 30,000 T cell genomes, was loaded into each replicate PCR. The purified libraries were quantified using a Qubit 3.0 fluorometer, sized with a Bioanalyzer 2100, and then quantified again using the KAPA Library Quantification kit. A separate single-read 150-cycle Illumina NextSeq 550 flow cell was used to sequence each immunoSEQ 96-well plate. The authors processed their data as follows. Because the immunoSEQ output included only junctional sequences and no quality scores, the filtering could not be the same as the filtering used for full-length reads. To assign V/J genes and CDR3, sequences were annotated using PyIR, a Python wrapper for IgBLAST v1.9, with IMGT germline references. Reads with weak V/J assignments (E-value above 1e-6), missing CDR3, stop codons, out-of-frame junctions, or ambiguous translated residues were removed. V3J clonotypes were defined as sequences sharing the same inferred V gene, J gene, and CDR3 amino acid sequence. Percentage overlap between repertoires was computed as shared unique clonotypes divided by the size of the smaller repertoire. Three approaches were used to assess repertoire richness: RTK rarefaction, the Chao1 estimator, and Recon v2.1 estimates of unobserved clonotypes. OLGA was used to compute generation probabilities for all TCRbeta clonotypes that the gDNA method yielded from a handful of donors. Not all clones reach the TCRdb copy of this immuneACCESS table, which keeps in-frame sequences only. Checked studies attribute under half of the gap to unresolved V genes and leave the rest unexplained. For V, J and clone size, that table is used; D and trimming come from the DNA. The sample table holds around 1.5 million clones, of which around 98% were seen once. About 0.4% of the sample is taken by the ten largest.

Including cysteine and phenylalanine, the CDR3 has 14 amino acids. Only the CDR3 portion is preserved as DNA: 42 bases, with reading frame beginning at the first base. In the germline V gene (reference sequence), CDR1 corresponds to SGHKS and CDR2 to YYEKEE. V is trimmed back by 6 bases and J by 2 bases, and the junction contains 5 bases that no gene match accounts for. The TCR originated in a man aged 25-40 years in good health. The sample consisted of naive CD4+ T cells sorted from blood. The cell subset or site label of this sample denotes: CD45RA+ positively selected. The chain uses TRBV5-5 and TRBJ2-1, with TRBD2 identical over 7 junction bases. The nucleotides read TGTGCCAGCAAGCGGGAAATAACCTACAATGAGCAGTTCTTC. This gives the protein CASKREITYNEQFF.